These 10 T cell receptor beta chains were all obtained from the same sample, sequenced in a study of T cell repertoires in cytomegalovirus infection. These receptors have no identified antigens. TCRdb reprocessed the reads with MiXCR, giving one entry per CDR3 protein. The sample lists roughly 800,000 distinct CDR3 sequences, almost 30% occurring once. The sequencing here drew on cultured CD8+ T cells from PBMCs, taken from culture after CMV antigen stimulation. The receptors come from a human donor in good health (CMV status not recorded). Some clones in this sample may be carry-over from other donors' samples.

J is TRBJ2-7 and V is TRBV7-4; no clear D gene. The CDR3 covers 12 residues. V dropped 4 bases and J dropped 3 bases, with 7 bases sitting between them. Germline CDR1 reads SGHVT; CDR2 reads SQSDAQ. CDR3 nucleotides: TGTGCCAGCAGCTACGATTTCTACGAGCAGTACGTC. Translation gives CASSYDFYEQYV.

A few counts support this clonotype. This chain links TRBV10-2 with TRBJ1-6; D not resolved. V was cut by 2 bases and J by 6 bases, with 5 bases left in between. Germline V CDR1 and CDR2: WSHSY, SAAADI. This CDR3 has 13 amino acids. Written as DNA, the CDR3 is TGCGCCAGCAGTGAGAGGCCTAATTCACCCCTCCACTTT. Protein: CASSERPNSPLHF.

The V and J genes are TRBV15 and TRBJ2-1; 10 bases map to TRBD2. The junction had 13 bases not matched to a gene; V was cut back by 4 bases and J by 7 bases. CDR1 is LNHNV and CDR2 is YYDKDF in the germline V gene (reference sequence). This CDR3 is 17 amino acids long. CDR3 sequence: CATSIELAGGPGNEQFF. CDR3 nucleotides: TGTGCCACCAGCATTGAATTAGCGGGGGGACCGGGGAATGAGCAGTTCTTC. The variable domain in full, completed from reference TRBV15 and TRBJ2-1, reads DAMVIQNPRYQVTQFGKPVTLSCSQTLNHNVMYWYQQKSSQAPKLLFHYYDKDFNNEADTPDNFQSRRPNTSFCFLDIRSPGLGDTAMYLCATSIELAGGPGNEQFFGPGTRLTVL.

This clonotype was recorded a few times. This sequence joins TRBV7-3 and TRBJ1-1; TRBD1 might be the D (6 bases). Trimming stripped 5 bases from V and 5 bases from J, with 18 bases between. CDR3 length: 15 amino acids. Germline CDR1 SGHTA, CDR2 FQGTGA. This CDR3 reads CASSPPEGGGTEAFF. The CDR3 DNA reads TGTGCCAGCAGCCCCCCTGAGGGGGGCGGAACTGAAGCTTTCTTT. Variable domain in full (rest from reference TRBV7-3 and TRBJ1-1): GAGVSQTPSNKVTEKGKYVELRCDPISGHTALYWYRQSLGQGPEFLIYFQGTGAADDSGLPNDRFFAVRPEGSVSTLKIQRTERGDSAVYLCASSPPEGGGTEAFFGQGTRLTVV.

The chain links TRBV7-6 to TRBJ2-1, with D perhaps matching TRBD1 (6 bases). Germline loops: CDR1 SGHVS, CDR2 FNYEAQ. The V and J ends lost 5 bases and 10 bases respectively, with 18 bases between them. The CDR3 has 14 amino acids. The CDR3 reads CASSPPTRGGEQFF. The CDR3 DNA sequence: TGTGCCAGCAGCCCTCCCACCAGGGGCGGGGAGCAGTTCTTC.

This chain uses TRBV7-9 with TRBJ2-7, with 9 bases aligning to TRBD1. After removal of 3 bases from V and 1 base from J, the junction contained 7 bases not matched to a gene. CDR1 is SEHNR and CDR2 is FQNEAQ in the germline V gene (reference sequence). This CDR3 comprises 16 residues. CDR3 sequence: CASSLYPGTGSYEQYF. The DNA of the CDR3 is TGTGCCAGCAGCTTGTACCCCGGGACAGGGTCCTACGAGCAGTACTTC.

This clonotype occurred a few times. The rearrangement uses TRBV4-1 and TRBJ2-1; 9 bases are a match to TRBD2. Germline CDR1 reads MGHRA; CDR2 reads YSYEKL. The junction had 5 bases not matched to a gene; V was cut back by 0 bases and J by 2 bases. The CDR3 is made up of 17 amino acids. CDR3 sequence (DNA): TGCGCCAGCAGCCAAGATAGTAGCGGGGGTGCCTACAATGAGCAGTTCTTC. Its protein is CASSQDSSGGAYNEQFF.

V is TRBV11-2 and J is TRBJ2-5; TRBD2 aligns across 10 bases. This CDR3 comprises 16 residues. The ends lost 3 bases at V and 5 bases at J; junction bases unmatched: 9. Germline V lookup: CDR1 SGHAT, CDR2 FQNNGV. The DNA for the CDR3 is TGTGCCAGCAGCTTGGGAAGCGGGGGGGCTGGGGAGACCCAGTACTTC. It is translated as CASSLGSGGAGETQYF.

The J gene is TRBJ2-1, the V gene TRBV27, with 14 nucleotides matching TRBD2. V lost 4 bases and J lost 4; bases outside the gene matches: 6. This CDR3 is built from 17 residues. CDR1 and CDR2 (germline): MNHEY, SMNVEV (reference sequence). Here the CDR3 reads CASSSGLAGAIYNEQFF. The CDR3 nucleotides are TGTGCCAGCAGTTCGGGACTAGCGGGGGCAATTTACAATGAGCAGTTCTTC.

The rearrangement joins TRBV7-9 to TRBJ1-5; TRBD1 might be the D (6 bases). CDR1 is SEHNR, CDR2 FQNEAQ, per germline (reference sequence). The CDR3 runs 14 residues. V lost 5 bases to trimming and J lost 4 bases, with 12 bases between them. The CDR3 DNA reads TGTGCCAGCAGCATTGAGGGGGGGAATCAGCCCCAGCATTTT. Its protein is CASSIEGGNQPQHF. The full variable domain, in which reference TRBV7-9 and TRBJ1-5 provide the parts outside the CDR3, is DTGVSQNPRHKITKRGQNVTFRCDPISEHNRLYWYRQTLGQGPEFLTYFQNEAQLEKSRLLSDRFSAERPKGSFSTLEIQRTEQGDSAMYLCASSIEGGNQPQHFGDGTRLSIL.